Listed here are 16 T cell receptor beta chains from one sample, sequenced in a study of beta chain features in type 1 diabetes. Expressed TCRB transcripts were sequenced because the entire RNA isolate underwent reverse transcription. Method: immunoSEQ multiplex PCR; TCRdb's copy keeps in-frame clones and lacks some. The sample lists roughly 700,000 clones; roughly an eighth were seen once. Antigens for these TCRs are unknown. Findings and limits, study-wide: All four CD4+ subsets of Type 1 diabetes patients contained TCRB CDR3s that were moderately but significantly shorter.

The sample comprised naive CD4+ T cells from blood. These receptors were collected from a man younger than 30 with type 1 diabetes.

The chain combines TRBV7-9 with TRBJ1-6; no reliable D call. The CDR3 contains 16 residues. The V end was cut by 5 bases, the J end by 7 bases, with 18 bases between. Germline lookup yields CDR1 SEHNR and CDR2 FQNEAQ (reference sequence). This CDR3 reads CASSPTQTGPNSPLHF. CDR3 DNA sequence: TGTGCCAGCAGCCCCACCCAGACCGGGCCCAATTCACCCCTCCACTTT.

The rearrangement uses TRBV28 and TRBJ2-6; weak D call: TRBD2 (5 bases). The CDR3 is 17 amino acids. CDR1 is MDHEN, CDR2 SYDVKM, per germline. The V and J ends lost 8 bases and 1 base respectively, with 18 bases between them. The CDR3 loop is CASGAGLIFSGANVLTF. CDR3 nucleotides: TGTGCCAGCGGCGCTGGACTGATCTTTTCTGGGGCCAACGTCCTGACTTTC.

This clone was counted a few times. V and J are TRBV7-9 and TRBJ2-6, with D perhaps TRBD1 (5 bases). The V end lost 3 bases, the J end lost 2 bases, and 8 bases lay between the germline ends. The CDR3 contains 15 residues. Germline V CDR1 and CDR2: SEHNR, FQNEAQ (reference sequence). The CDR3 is CASSFKGTGANVLTF. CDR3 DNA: TGTGCCAGCAGCTTTAAGGGGACTGGGGCCAACGTCCTGACTTTC.

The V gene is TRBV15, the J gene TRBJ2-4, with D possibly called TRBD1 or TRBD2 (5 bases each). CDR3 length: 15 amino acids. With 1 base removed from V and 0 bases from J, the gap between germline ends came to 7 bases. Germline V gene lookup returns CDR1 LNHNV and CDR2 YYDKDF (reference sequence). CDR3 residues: CATSRVGEAKNIQYF. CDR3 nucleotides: TGTGCCACCAGCAGAGTGGGGGAAGCCAAAAACATTCAGTACTTC.

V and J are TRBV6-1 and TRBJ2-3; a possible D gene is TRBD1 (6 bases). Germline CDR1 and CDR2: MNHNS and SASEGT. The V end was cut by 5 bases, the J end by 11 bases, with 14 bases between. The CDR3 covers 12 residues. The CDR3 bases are TGTGCCAGCAGTTCCGAGGGGGTAATGCAGTATTTT. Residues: CASSSEGVMQYF.

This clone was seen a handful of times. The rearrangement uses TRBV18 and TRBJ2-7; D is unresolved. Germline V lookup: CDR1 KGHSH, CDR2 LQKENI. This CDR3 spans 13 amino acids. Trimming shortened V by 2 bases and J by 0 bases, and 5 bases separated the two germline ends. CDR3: CASSPDGSYEQYF. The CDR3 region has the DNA TGTGCCAGCTCACCAGACGGCTCCTACGAGCAGTACTTC. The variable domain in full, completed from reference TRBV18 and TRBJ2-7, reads NAGVMQNPRHLVRRRGQEARLRCSPMKGHSHVYWYRQLPEEGLKFMVYLQKENIIDESGMPKERFSAEFPKEGPSILRIQQVVRGDSAAYFCASSPDGSYEQYFGPGTRLTVT.

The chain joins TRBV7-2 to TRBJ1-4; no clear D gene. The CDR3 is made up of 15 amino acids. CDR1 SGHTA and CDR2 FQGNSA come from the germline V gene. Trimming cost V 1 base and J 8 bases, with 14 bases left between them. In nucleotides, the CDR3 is TGTGCCAGCAGCTTAGGCACACCGATGGCGGAAAAACTGTTTTTT. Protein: CASSLGTPMAEKLFF.

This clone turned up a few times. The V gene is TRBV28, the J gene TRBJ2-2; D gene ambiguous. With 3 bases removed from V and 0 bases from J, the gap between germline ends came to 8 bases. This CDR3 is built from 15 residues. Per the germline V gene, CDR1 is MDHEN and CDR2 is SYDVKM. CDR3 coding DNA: TGTGCCAGCAGTTTGGGTGTTACGAACACCGGGGAGCTGTTTTTT. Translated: CASSLGVTNTGELFF.

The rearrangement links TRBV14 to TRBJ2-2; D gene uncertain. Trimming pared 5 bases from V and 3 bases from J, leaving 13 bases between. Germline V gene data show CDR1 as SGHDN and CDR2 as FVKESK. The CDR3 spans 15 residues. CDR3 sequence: CASSSFRDHTGELFF. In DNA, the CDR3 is TGTGCCAGCAGCTCCTTCAGAGACCACACCGGGGAGCTGTTTTTT.

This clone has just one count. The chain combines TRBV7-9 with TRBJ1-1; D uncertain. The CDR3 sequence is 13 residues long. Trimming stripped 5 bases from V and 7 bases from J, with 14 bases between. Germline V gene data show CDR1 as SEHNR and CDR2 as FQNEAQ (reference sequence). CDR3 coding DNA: TGTGCCAGCAGCCGTACCGGTGGCCTTGAAGCTTTCTTT. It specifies CASSRTGGLEAFF.

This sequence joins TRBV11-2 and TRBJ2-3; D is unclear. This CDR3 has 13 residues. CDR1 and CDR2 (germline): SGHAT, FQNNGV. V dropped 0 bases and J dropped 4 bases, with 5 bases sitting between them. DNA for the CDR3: TGTGCCAGCAGCTTAGATTATCCAGATACGCAGTATTTT. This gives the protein CASSLDYPDTQYF.

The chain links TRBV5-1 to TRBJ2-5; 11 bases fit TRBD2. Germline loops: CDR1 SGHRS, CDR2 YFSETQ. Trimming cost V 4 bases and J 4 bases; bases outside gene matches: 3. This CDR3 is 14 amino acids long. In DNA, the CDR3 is TGCGCCAGCAGCCATAGCGGGGGGGTAGAGACCCAGTACTTC. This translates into CASSHSGGVETQYF.

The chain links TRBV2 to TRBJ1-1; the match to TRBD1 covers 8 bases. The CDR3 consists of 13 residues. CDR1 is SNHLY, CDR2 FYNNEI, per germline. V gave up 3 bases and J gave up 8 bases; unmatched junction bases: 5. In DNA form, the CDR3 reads TGTGCCAGCAGTGAGGCCCAGGGGGCGGAAGCTTTCTTT. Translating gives CASSEAQGAEAFF.

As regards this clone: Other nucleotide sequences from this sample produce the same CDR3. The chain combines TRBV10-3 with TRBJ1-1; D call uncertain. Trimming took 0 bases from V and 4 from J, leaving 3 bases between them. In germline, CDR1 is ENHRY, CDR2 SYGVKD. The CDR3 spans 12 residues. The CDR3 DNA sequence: TGTGCCATCAGTGAGTCCGGCACTGAAGCTTTCTTT. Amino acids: CAISESGTEAFF.

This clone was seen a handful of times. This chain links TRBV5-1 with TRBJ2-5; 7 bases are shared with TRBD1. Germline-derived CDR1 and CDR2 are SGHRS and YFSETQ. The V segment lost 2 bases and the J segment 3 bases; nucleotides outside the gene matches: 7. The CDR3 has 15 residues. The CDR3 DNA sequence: TGCGCCAGCAGCTTTACAGGGGCGAGGGAAGAGACCCAGTACTTC. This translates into CASSFTGAREETQYF.

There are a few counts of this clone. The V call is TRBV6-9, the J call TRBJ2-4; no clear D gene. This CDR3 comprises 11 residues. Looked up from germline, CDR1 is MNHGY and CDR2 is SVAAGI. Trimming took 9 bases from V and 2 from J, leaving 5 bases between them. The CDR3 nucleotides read TGTGCCAGGGGGTCCAAAAACATTCAGTACTTC. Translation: CARGSKNIQYF.